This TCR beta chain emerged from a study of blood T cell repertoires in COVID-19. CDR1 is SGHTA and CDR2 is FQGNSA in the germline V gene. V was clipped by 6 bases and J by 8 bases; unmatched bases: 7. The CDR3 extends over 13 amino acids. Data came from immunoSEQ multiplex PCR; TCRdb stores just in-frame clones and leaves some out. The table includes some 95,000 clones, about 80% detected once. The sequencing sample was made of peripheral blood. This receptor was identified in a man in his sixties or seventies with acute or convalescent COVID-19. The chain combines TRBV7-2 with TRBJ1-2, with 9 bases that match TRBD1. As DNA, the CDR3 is TGTGCCAGCAGTCCCGGGACAGGGCGCGGCTACACCTTC. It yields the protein CASSPGTGRGYTF.